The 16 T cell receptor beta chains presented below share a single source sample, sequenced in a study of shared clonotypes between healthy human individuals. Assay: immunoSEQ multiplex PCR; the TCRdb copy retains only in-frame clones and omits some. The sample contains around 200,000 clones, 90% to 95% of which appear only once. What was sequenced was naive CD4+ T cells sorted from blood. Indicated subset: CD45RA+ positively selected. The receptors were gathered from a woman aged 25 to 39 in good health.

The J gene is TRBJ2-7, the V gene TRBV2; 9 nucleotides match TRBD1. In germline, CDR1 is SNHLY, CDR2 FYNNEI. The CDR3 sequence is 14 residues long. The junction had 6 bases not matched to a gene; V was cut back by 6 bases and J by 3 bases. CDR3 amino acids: CASSADRGYYEQYF. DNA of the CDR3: TGTGCCAGCAGCGCGGACAGGGGATACTACGAGCAGTACTTC. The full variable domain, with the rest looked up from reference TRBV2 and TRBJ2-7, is EPEVTQTPSHQVTQMGQEVILRCVPISNHLYFYWYRQILGQKVEFLVSFYNNEISEKSEIFDDQFSVERPDGSNFTLKIRSTKLEDSAMYFCASSADRGYYEQYFGPGTRLTVT.

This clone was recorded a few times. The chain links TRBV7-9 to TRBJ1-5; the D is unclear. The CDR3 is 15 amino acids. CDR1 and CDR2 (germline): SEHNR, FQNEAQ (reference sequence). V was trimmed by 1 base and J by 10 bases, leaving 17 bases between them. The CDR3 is CASSLDDHLGRPQHF. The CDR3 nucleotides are TGTGCCAGCAGCTTAGACGACCACCTAGGTCGACCCCAGCATTTT.

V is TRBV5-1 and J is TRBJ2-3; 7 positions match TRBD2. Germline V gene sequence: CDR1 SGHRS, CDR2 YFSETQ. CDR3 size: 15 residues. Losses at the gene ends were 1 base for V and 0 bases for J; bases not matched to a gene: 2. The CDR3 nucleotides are TGCGCCAGCAGCTTGCAGCGGGGTAGCACAGATACGCAGTATTTT. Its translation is CASSLQRGSTDTQYF.

This chain's CDR3 is CASSFRLNEQFF. The CDR3 nucleotides are TGTGCCAGCAGTTTCCGGCTCAATGAGCAGTTCTTC. The rearrangement joins TRBV27 to TRBJ2-1; D gene ambiguous. CDR1 and CDR2 (germline): MNHEY, SMNVEV (reference sequence). The ends were cut back, 3 bases at V and 6 bases at J, with 6 bases in the middle. The CDR3 consists of 12 residues.

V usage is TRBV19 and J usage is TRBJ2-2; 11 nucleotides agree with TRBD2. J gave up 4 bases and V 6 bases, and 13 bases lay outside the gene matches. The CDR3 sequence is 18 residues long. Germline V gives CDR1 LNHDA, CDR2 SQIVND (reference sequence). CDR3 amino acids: CASRPPPLAGGFTGELFF. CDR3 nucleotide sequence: TGTGCCAGTAGGCCTCCACCTCTAGCGGGAGGATTCACCGGGGAGCTGTTTTTT.

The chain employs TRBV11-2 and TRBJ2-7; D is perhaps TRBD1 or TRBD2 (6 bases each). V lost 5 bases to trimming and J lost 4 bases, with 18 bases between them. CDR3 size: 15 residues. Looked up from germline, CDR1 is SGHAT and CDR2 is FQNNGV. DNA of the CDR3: TGTGCCAGCAGCCAAGGGGGAGCGGGCATATACGAGCAGTACTTC. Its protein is CASSQGGAGIYEQYF.

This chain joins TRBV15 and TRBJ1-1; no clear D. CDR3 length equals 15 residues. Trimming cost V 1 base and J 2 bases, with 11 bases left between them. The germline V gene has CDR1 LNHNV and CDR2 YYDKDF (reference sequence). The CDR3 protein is CATSRARDINTEAFF. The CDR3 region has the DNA TGTGCCACCAGCAGAGCTCGCGACATTAACACTGAAGCTTTCTTT.

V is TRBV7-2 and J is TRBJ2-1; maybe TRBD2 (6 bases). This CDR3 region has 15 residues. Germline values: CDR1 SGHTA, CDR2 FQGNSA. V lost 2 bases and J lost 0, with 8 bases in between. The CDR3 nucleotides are TGTGCCAGCAGCTTAACGGGAGACTCCTACAATGAGCAGTTCTTC. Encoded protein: CASSLTGDSYNEQFF.

The DNA for the CDR3 is TGTGCCAGCAGCCCCCGGGGGGAGCGGGACCCCAATGAGCAGTTCTTC. Translating gives CASSPRGERDPNEQFF. The V and J genes are TRBV9 and TRBJ2-1; 7 bases match TRBD2. The germline gives CDR1 SGDLS, CDR2 YYNGEE. The CDR3 sequence is 16 residues long. V lost 4 bases to trimming and J lost 6 bases; unmatched junction nucleotides: 13.

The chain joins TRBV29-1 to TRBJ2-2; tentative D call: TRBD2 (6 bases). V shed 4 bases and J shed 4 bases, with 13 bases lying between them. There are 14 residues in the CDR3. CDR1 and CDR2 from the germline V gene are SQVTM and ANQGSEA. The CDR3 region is CSVAGLGGTGELFF. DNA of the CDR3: TGCAGCGTTGCGGGCTTGGGAGGCACCGGGGAGCTGTTTTTT.

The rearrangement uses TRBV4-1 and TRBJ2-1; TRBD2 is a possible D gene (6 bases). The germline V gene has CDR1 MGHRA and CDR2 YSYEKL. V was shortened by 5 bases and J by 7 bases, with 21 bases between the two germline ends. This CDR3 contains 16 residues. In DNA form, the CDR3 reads TGCGCCAGCAGCGGACAAAAGGGGAGGAAGAGTAATGAGCAGTTCTTC. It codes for CASSGQKGRKSNEQFF.

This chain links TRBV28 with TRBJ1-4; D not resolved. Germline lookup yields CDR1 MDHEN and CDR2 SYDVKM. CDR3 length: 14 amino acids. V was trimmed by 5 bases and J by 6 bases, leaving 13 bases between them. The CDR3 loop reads CASSVRMKHEKLFF. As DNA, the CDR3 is TGTGCCAGCAGTGTACGCATGAAGCATGAAAAACTGTTTTTT.

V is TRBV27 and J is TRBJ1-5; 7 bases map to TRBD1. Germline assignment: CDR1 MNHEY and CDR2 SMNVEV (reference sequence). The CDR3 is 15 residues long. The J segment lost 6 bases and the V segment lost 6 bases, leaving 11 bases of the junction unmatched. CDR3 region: CASRPTGRVGQPQHF. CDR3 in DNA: TGTGCCAGCAGGCCGACAGGGAGGGTAGGTCAGCCCCAGCATTTT.

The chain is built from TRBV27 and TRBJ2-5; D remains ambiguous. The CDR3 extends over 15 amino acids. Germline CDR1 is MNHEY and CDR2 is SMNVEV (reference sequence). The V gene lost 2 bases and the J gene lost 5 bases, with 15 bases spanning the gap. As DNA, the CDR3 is TGTGCCAGCAGTTTAAATCTCCACTTTGGTGAGACCCAGTACTTC. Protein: CASSLNLHFGETQYF.

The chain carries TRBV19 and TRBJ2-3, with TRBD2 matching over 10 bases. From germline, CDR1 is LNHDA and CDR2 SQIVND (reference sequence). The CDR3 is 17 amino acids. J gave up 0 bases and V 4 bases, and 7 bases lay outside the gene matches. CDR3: CASSTRTSGFSTDTQYF. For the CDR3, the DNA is TGTGCCAGTAGTACTAGGACTAGCGGCTTTAGCACAGATACGCAGTATTTT.

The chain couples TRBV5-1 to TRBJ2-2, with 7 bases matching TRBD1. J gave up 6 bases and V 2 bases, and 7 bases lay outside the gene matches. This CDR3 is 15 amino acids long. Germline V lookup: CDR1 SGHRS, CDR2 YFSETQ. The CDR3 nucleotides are TGCGCCAGCAGCTTAGGGACAGTCAAGGCCGGGGAGCTGTTTTTT. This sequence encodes CASSLGTVKAGELFF.